These 13 T cell receptor beta chains came from one sample sequenced in a study of T cells in Graves' hyperthyroidism and ophthalmopathy. The investigators amplified TCR beta CDR3 regions from RNA transcripts. First-round RT-PCR targeting the TCR CDR3 was performed with the HTBI primer set. TCRdb re-called the multiplex PCR reads through MiXCR, storing one row per CDR3 protein. The sample has hundreds of thousands of distinct CDR3 sequences, 16% seen once; the top ten hold about 18%. The source material was blood. All receptors come from a woman aged 18-29 years with Graves' hyperthyroidism.

A single count supports this clonotype. A much larger clonotype is one base distant, so this may be a read error. The chain uses TRBV3-1 and TRBJ2-7; D is ambiguous. CDR3 length: 13 amino acids. Germline V CDR1 and CDR2: LGHDT, YNNKEL (reference sequence). DNA of the CDR3: TGTGCCAGCAGCCGGGCAAGGTACTACGAGCGGTACTTC. Its protein is CASSRARYYERYF.

This chain joins TRBV15 and TRBJ2-3; TRBD2 agrees at 10 bases. The V gene end was trimmed by 3 bases and the J gene end by 0 bases; junction bases not matched to a gene: 9. From germline, CDR1 is LNHNV and CDR2 YYDKDF (reference sequence). The CDR3 runs 18 residues. CDR3 nucleotide sequence: TGTGCCACCAGCAGGGGGTTAACTAGCGGGACTAGCACAGATACGCAGTATTTT. Amino acid sequence: CATSRGLTSGTSTDTQYF.

A few counts support this clonotype. This rearrangement joins TRBV5-1 to TRBJ2-3, with D unresolved. This CDR3 has 15 amino acids. With 0 bases removed from V and 6 bases from J, the gap between germline ends came to 14 bases. Germline CDR1 SGHRS, CDR2 YFSETQ. CDR3 protein: CASSLAGLPGDTQYF. The CDR3 DNA sequence: TGCGCCAGCAGCTTGGCCGGGCTCCCTGGGGATACGCAGTATTTT.

In this sample, this clonotype turned up once. Germline and junction disagree at one end, which may indicate a read error. The chain has TRBV4-3 and TRBJ1-2; 12 nucleotides match TRBD1. The CDR3 runs to 16 residues. CDR1 is LGHNA, CDR2 YSLEER, per germline. DNA for the CDR3: TGCGCCAGCAGCCACACCACCGGGACAGGGGGCTATGGCGACACCTTC. Translated: CASSHTTGTGGYGDTF.

This clonotype has a count of ten or more. This chain uses TRBV18 with TRBJ2-1; 8 bases match TRBD2. Germline lookup yields CDR1 KGHSH and CDR2 LQKENI. J gave up 3 bases and V 0 bases, and 7 bases lay outside the gene matches. This CDR3 spans 17 amino acids. The CDR3 DNA follows: TGTGCCAGCTCACCACCGTGGTCCCTAGCGGGCTACAATGAGCAGTTCTTC. It is translated as CASSPPWSLAGYNEQFF. Based on the CDR3 plus reference TRBV18 and TRBJ2-1, the full variable domain is NAGVMQNPRHLVRRRGQEARLRCSPMKGHSHVYWYRQLPEEGLKFMVYLQKENIIDESGMPKERFSAEFPKEGPSILRIQQVVRGDSAAYFCASSPPWSLAGYNEQFFGPGTRLTVL.

This clonotype was counted at least ten times. The chain has TRBV6-1 and TRBJ2-5; no reliable D call. There are 15 residues in the CDR3. The ends were cut back, 1 base at V and 2 bases at J, with 11 bases in the middle. Germline V gives CDR1 MNHNS, CDR2 SASEGT. The CDR3 sequence is CASSEGAGQQETQYF. The CDR3 DNA is TGTGCCAGCAGTGAAGGTGCTGGGCAGCAAGAGACCCAGTACTTC.

There are many counts of this clonotype. The genes are TRBV11-1 and TRBJ2-1, with 8 bases matching TRBD2. V trimming: 5 bases; J trimming: 4 bases; junction bases outside the gene matches: 4. Per the germline V gene, CDR1 is SGHAT and CDR2 is FQDESV (reference sequence). This CDR3 is built from 14 residues. CDR3 region: CASSQLAAYNEQFF. The CDR3 region has the DNA TGTGCCAGCAGCCAACTAGCGGCTTACAATGAGCAGTTCTTC.

This clonotype was detected only a few times. V is TRBV7-2 and J is TRBJ1-2; D not resolved. V was clipped by 1 base and J by 8 bases, with 11 bases between them. Germline-derived CDR1 and CDR2 are SGHTA and FQGNSA. The CDR3 loop spans 13 amino acids. The CDR3 here is CASSLDGVGGYTF. The CDR3 DNA follows: TGTGCCAGCAGCTTAGATGGGGTTGGCGGCTACACCTTC.

The sample holds many counts of this clonotype. V gene TRBV15 combines with J gene TRBJ2-7; 8 nucleotides align to TRBD1. J was trimmed by 3 bases and V by 0 bases; bases with no gene match: 4. Germline CDR1 and CDR2: LNHNV and YYDKDF (reference sequence). This CDR3 has 15 residues. CDR3: CATSRDYRGNYEQYF. Here the CDR3 DNA reads TGTGCCACCAGCAGAGATTACAGGGGGAACTACGAGCAGTACTTC.

This clonotype has at least ten counts. The chain recombines TRBV29-1 with TRBJ2-3, with 7 bases aligning to TRBD1. The V segment lost 6 bases and the J segment 2 bases; nucleotides outside the gene matches: 17. This CDR3 has 17 residues. Germline V gene data show CDR1 as SQVTM and CDR2 as ANQGSEA. The CDR3, as DNA: TGCAGCGTAACCGGGACAGCGGCGCGGTGGAACACAGATACGCAGTATTTT. Its protein product is CSVTGTAARWNTDTQYF.

The chain couples TRBV6-2 or TRBV6-3 to TRBJ2-2, with 12 bases fitting TRBD2. The germline V gene has CDR1 MNHEY and CDR2 SVGEGT. V shed 6 bases, J shed 7 bases, and the junction held 6 bases outside the gene matches. The CDR3 consists of 15 residues. The CDR3 DNA is TGTGCCAGCAGAGCTAGCGGGGGGGCCGTCGGGGAGCTGTTTTTT. This codes for CASRASGGAVGELFF.

In this sample, this clonotype turned up many times. This chain links TRBV12-3 or TRBV12-4 with TRBJ1-1; 7 bases line up with TRBD1. The J segment lost 1 base and the V segment lost 5 bases, leaving 4 bases of the junction unmatched. This CDR3 has 14 amino acids. CDR3 loop: CASSPGGGNTEAFF. The CDR3 DNA sequence: TGTGCCAGCAGTCCAGGGGGTGGGAACACTGAAGCTTTCTTT.

This clonotype was found a few times. The gene calls are TRBV18 and TRBJ2-5; the D gene is possibly TRBD1 (5 bases). V was shortened by 5 bases and J by 10 bases, with 14 bases between the two germline ends. The CDR3 is 12 amino acids. Germline-derived CDR1 and CDR2 are KGHSH and LQKENI. DNA of the CDR3: TGTGCCAGCTCAACCGACTCCCAGGGCCAGTACTTC. Translating gives CASSTDSQGQYF.